What follows are 23 T cell receptor beta chains derived from one specimen sequenced in a study of blood T cell repertoires in COVID-19 (TCRdb year 2020). Library construction relied on the immunoSEQ multiplex PCR assay. Not all clones reach the TCRdb copy of this immuneACCESS table, which keeps in-frame sequences only. Checked studies attribute under half of the gap to unresolved V genes and leave the rest unexplained. This sample gives 100,000 or so clones in total; 80% of them show up just once. About 12% of the sample is taken by the ten largest. Sequencing was done on a sample of peripheral blood. The receptors were gathered from a woman in her sixties or seventies with acute or convalescent COVID-19.

This clone was seen at least ten times. The chain joins TRBV10-3 to TRBJ2-2; the D is unclear. The CDR3 has 13 residues. Trimming left V 6 bases short and J 0 bases short, with 5 bases between. The germline gives CDR1 ENHRY, CDR2 SYGVKD. The CDR3 here is CAISPSNTGELFF. The CDR3 DNA follows: TGTGCCATCAGCCCTTCGAACACCGGGGAGCTGTTTTTT.

The V call is TRBV19, the J call TRBJ1-4, with a tentative D call TRBD1 (5 bases). The germline V and J ends were trimmed by 9 bases and 5 bases, with 16 bases remaining between them. This CDR3 spans 14 amino acids. The V gene's germline CDR1 is LNHDA and CDR2 SQIVND (reference sequence). CDR3 sequence reads: CASKNRKGNEKLFF. Here the CDR3 DNA reads TGTGCCAGCAAAAACAGGAAGGGAAATGAAAAACTGTTTTTT.

This sequence joins TRBV5-1 and TRBJ1-2, with 7 bases lining up with TRBD1. The length of the CDR3 is 14 residues. Per germline, CDR1 SGHRS and CDR2 YFSETQ. The V gene end was trimmed by 4 bases and the J gene end by 2 bases; junction bases not matched to a gene: 5. The CDR3 nucleotides are TGCGCCAGCAGCCCCGAGACAGGGAACTATGGCTACACCTTC. This gives the protein CASSPETGNYGYTF.

The chain employs TRBV18 and TRBJ2-2; D uncertain. The length of the CDR3 is 14 residues. The germline gives CDR1 KGHSH, CDR2 LQKENI. V lost 3 bases and J 0 bases, leaving 5 bases between the germline ends. CDR3 in DNA: TGTGCCAGCTCACCCCCCTCGAACACCGGGGAGCTGTTTTTT. This encodes CASSPPSNTGELFF.

This chain links TRBV19 with TRBJ1-4; TRBD1 agrees at 7 bases. Per the germline V gene, CDR1 is LNHDA and CDR2 is SQIVND (reference sequence). The trim removed 7 bases at V and 5 bases at J, leaving 7 bases unmatched. The CDR3 covers 14 residues. CDR3 coding DNA: TGTGCCAGTAAAAGCCAGGGGGACAATGAAAAACTGTTTTTT. Amino acid sequence: CASKSQGDNEKLFF.

The chain joins TRBV3-1 (or the pseudogene TRBV3-2) to TRBJ2-3; maybe TRBD2 (6 bases). The CDR3 consists of 16 residues. Germline V CDR1 and CDR2: LGHDT, YNNKEL (reference sequence). V shed 2 bases and J shed 2 bases, with 14 bases lying between them. CDR3 nucleotides: TGTGCCAGCAGCCAAAGAACGGCGGGGCTCACAGATACGCAGTATTTT. This sequence encodes CASSQRTAGLTDTQYF.

This clone came up a few times. The chain joins TRBV6-5 to TRBJ2-2; the D gene is possibly TRBD1 (6 bases). This CDR3 has 14 residues. V was shortened by 4 bases and J by 0 bases, with 6 bases between the two germline ends. Germline V gene sequence: CDR1 MNHEY, CDR2 SVGAGI. CDR3 sequence: CASSWTANTGELFF. For the CDR3, the DNA is TGTGCCAGCAGTTGGACAGCGAACACCGGGGAGCTGTTTTTT.

This chain connects TRBV7-3 to TRBJ2-2; D uncertain. V gave up 4 bases and J gave up 6 bases, with 6 bases separating them. CDR1 SGHTA and CDR2 FQGTGA come from the germline V gene. The CDR3 covers 12 residues. CDR3 nucleotide sequence: TGTGCCAGCAGCTCCCCCTCCGGGGAGCTGTTTTTT. Protein sequence: CASSSPSGELFF.

V and J are TRBV2 and TRBJ2-7, with D perhaps matching TRBD2 (7 bases). Germline assignment: CDR1 SNHLY and CDR2 FYNNEI. V was cut by 1 base and J by 0 bases, with 13 bases left in between. This CDR3 is built from 16 residues. The CDR3: CASSEGRGGRSYEQYV. The CDR3 DNA sequence: TGTGCCAGCAGTGAAGGGAGGGGGGGCCGCTCCTACGAGCAGTACGTC.

The genes are TRBV6-6 and TRBJ1-2; 7 nucleotides match TRBD1. Germline V gene lookup returns CDR1 MNHNY and CDR2 SVGAGI (reference sequence). The CDR3 has 15 residues. With V trimmed by 7 bases and J by 6 bases, 14 bases remained unmatched. The CDR3 spells CASTRQGLRSDGYTF. The CDR3 bases are TGTGCCAGCACCAGACAGGGTCTCCGCAGTGATGGCTACACCTTC.

The chain has TRBV28 and TRBJ1-2; D uncertain. There are 18 residues in the CDR3. Germline V gene lookup returns CDR1 MDHEN and CDR2 SYDVKM. V was clipped by 5 bases and J by 0 bases, with 22 bases between them. Here the CDR3 reads CASSPLTPQRIANYGYTF. The CDR3 nucleotides read TGTGCCAGCAGTCCCTTGACCCCCCAGCGAATAGCTAACTATGGCTACACCTTC.

There are many counts of this clone. The chain combines TRBV28 with TRBJ2-4; 12 nucleotides line up with TRBD1. Germline V lookup: CDR1 MDHEN, CDR2 SYDVKM. V gave up 5 bases and J gave up 0 bases; unmatched junction bases: 11. The CDR3 has 19 amino acids. CDR3 amino acids: CASSNPGQGAPLAKNIQYF. Written as DNA, the CDR3 is TGTGCCAGCAGTAATCCGGGACAGGGGGCGCCTCTAGCCAAAAACATTCAGTACTTC. Combining the CDR3 with reference TRBV28 and TRBJ2-4 gives the whole variable domain DVKVTQSSRYLVKRTGEKVFLECVQDMDHENMFWYRQDPGLGLRLIYFSYDVKMKEKGDIPEGYSVSREKKERFSLILESASTNQTSMYLCASSNPGQGAPLAKNIQYFGAGTRLSVL.

This rearrangement joins TRBV19 to TRBJ2-4, with D perhaps TRBD2 (6 bases). The germline CDR1 and CDR2 sequences are LNHDA and SQIVND (reference sequence). The CDR3 spans 16 residues. Trimming left V 4 bases short and J 1 base short, with 14 bases between. The CDR3, as DNA: TGTGCCAGTAGTACCCCCCGGGAGACGGCCAAAAACATTCAGTACTTC. This translates into CASSTPRETAKNIQYF.

This clone showed up just a few times. The chain combines TRBV7-9 with TRBJ2-1, with no clear D. The CDR3 has 12 amino acids. CDR1 is SEHNR, CDR2 FQNEAQ, per germline (reference sequence). V lost 5 bases and J 8 bases, leaving 10 bases between the germline ends. CDR3 protein: CASSNSADEQFF. CDR3 DNA: TGTGCCAGCAGCAACTCTGCTGATGAGCAGTTCTTC.

This clone was seen a handful of times. The chain couples TRBV7-9 to TRBJ2-3; TRBD2 agrees at 14 bases. V shed 5 bases and J 6 bases; nucleotides not matched to a gene: 4. CDR1 and CDR2 (germline): SEHNR, FQNEAQ (reference sequence). The CDR3 runs 15 residues. The CDR3 DNA reads TGTGCCAGCAGCGGACTAGCGGGGGGAGTGGATACGCAGTATTTT. This codes for CASSGLAGGVDTQYF. Variable domain in full (rest from reference TRBV7-9 and TRBJ2-3): DTGVSQNPRHKITKRGQNVTFRCDPISEHNRLYWYRQTLGQGPEFLTYFQNEAQLEKSRLLSDRFSAERPKGSFSTLEIQRTEQGDSAMYLCASSGLAGGVDTQYFGPGTRLTVL.

This clone was detected once. V gene TRBV6-2 or TRBV6-3 combines with J gene TRBJ2-3; D possibly corresponds to TRBD2 (7 bases). V was clipped by 0 bases and J by 5 bases, with 12 bases between them. The CDR3 totals 15 residues. Germline V gives CDR1 MNHEY, CDR2 SVGEGT. CDR3 loop: CASSYSRGPVDTQYF. Here the CDR3 DNA reads TGTGCCAGCAGTTACTCGCGGGGGCCGGTAGATACGCAGTATTTT.

The J gene is TRBJ1-2, the V gene TRBV6-5, with D unclear. CDR1 is MNHEY, CDR2 SVGAGI, per germline. The CDR3 has 13 residues. Trimming removed 5 bases at V and 3 bases at J, with 10 bases between. CDR3 DNA sequence: TGTGCCAGCAGTAACGGGAAAGACTATGGCTACACCTTC. It specifies CASSNGKDYGYTF.

The chain carries TRBV7-8 and TRBJ2-7, with a tentative D call TRBD2 (6 bases). This CDR3 region has 13 residues. Germline CDR1 is SGHVS and CDR2 is FQNEAQ. V dropped 0 bases and J dropped 4 bases, with 7 bases sitting between them. The CDR3 region has the DNA TGTGCCAGCAGCTTAGCAGGAGGGTACGAGCAGTACTTC. Residues: CASSLAGGYEQYF.

The chain recombines TRBV6-1 with TRBJ2-6, with TRBD1 as a possible D gene (6 bases). This CDR3 is built from 15 residues. The germline V and J ends were trimmed by 3 bases and 0 bases, with 6 bases remaining between them. Germline V gives CDR1 MNHNS, CDR2 SASEGT. The CDR3 region has the DNA TGTGCCAGCAGTGAGGACAGCTCTGGGGCCAACGTCCTGACTTTC. Its protein is CASSEDSSGANVLTF.

Here the CDR3 DNA reads TGCGCCAGCAGCCCCTCAGGGGCCTACAATGAGCAGTTCTTC. Protein product: CASSPSGAYNEQFF. The chain recombines TRBV5-1 with TRBJ2-1; possibly TRBD1 for D (6 bases). Germline CDR1 and CDR2: SGHRS and YFSETQ. The ends were cut back, 4 bases at V and 2 bases at J, with 10 bases in the middle. This CDR3 is built from 14 residues. Filled out from reference TRBV5-1 and TRBJ2-1, the complete variable domain reads KAGVTQTPRYLIKTRGQQVTLSCSPISGHRSVSWYQQTPGQGLQFLFEYFSETQRNKGNFPGRFSGRQFSNSRSEMNVSTLELGDSALYLCASSPSGAYNEQFFGPGTRLTVL.

The V and J genes are TRBV10-3 and TRBJ1-3, with unresolved D. Trimming pared 0 bases from V and 3 bases from J, leaving 9 bases between. Germline V gene data show CDR1 as ENHRY and CDR2 as SYGVKD. The CDR3 runs 15 residues. The CDR3 protein is CAISESISGGNTIYF. The CDR3 nucleotides read TGTGCCATCAGTGAGTCGATCAGCGGTGGAAACACCATATATTTT.

V is TRBV18 and J is TRBJ2-4; TRBD2 is a possible D gene (6 bases). This CDR3 has 16 residues. Germline V gene lookup returns CDR1 KGHSH and CDR2 LQKENI. The V end lost 2 bases, the J end lost 2 bases, and 13 bases lay between the germline ends. CDR3 protein: CASSPWVLATKNIQYF. The CDR3 coding sequence is TGTGCCAGCTCACCATGGGTACTAGCCACCAAAAACATTCAGTACTTC.

This sequence joins TRBV6-5 and TRBJ1-4; 8 positions agree with TRBD1. Germline V gene lookup returns CDR1 MNHEY and CDR2 SVGAGI. The CDR3 runs to 15 residues. V lost 4 bases to trimming and J lost 8 bases; unmatched junction nucleotides: 9. CDR3: CASSSSGQGREKLFF. The CDR3 DNA is TGTGCCAGCAGTTCCTCCGGACAGGGCCGCGAAAAACTGTTTTTT.